The 16 T cell receptor beta chains given below trace back to one sample, sequenced in a study of cytomegalovirus exposure and HLA in healthy donors. The primer mix had 60 Vbeta and 13 Jbeta primers. Using immunoSEQ multiplex PCR, the repertoire was profiled, and TCRdb retains in-frame clones only, with some absent. Of 170,000 or so clones in the sample, under 80% were seen once. Input material: PBMCs. Source of these receptors: a woman aged 50 to 60 in good health and CMV-seropositive.

V gene TRBV15 combines with J gene TRBJ2-5, with D perhaps matching TRBD2 (5 bases). The CDR3 extends over 17 amino acids. Trimming cost V 0 bases and J 5 bases, with 19 bases left between them. CDR1 and CDR2 (germline): LNHNV, YYDKDF (reference sequence). The CDR3 DNA reads as TGTGCCACCAGCAGAGATTACGATTACGAGCGGTGGGAGACCCAGTACTTC. Residues: CATSRDYDYERWETQYF.

The rearrangement joins TRBV13 to TRBJ2-7; the match to TRBD1 covers 8 bases. The CDR3 totals 12 residues. Germline assignment: CDR1 PRHDT and CDR2 FYEKMQ (reference sequence). Trimming at V came to 6 bases and at J to 6 bases, leaving 4 bases not matched to a gene. The CDR3 coding sequence is TGTGCCAGCAGTCGAGACAGGGGCGAGCAGTACTTC. It translates to CASSRDRGEQYF.

The chain's CDR3 is CASSTPGGAFF. The CDR3 coding sequence is TGTGCCAGCAGTACTCCTGGTGGAGCTTTCTTT. This chain joins TRBV6-5 and TRBJ1-1, with unresolved D. CDR3 size: 11 residues. Germline-derived CDR1 and CDR2 are MNHEY and SVGAGI. Trimming shortened V by 5 bases and J by 10 bases, and 11 bases separated the two germline ends.

J is TRBJ1-5 and V is TRBV5-1; weak D call: TRBD1 (5 bases). Germline assignment: CDR1 SGHRS and CDR2 YFSETQ. The CDR3 has 13 amino acids. V lost 4 bases and J 6 bases, leaving 11 bases between the germline ends. The CDR3 nucleotides are TGCGCCAGCAGCCTAGGGGAAGGTCAGCCCCAGCATTTT. Translation: CASSLGEGQPQHF.

This clone occurred a few times. This rearrangement joins TRBV5-1 to TRBJ2-7, with 7 bases fitting TRBD1. CDR1 and CDR2 from the germline V gene are SGHRS and YFSETQ. The CDR3 sequence is 17 residues long. The trim removed 0 bases at V and 5 bases at J, leaving 14 bases unmatched. CDR3 region: CASSLARTGDVVDEQYF. The CDR3 DNA is TGCGCCAGCAGCTTGGCCCGTACAGGGGATGTAGTAGACGAGCAGTACTTC.

This clone is medium-sized. V and J are TRBV7-3 and TRBJ2-3; 8 nucleotides match TRBD2. The CDR3 is 15 residues long. The V gene's germline CDR1 is SGHTA and CDR2 FQGTGA. Losses at the gene ends were 6 bases for V and 3 bases for J; bases not matched to a gene: 8. The CDR3 DNA follows: TGTGCCAGCAGAGCCACTAGCGGAGAAACAGATACGCAGTATTTT. It yields the protein CASRATSGETDTQYF.

This chain joins TRBV2 and TRBJ1-1; D remains ambiguous. Looked up from germline, CDR1 is SNHLY and CDR2 is FYNNEI. The CDR3 sequence is 12 residues long. The V gene lost 2 bases and the J gene lost 8 bases, with 9 bases spanning the gap. As DNA, the CDR3 is TGTGCCAGCAGTGAATCCGGGGTGGAAGCTTTCTTT. Amino acid sequence: CASSESGVEAFF. The entire variable domain, with the rest obtained from reference TRBV2 and TRBJ1-1, is as follows: EPEVTQTPSHQVTQMGQEVILRCVPISNHLYFYWYRQILGQKVEFLVSFYNNEISEKSEIFDDQFSVERPDGSNFTLKIRSTKLEDSAMYFCASSESGVEAFFGQGTRLTVV.

V gene TRBV18 combines with J gene TRBJ2-7; tentatively, D is TRBD1 (5 bases). CDR1 is KGHSH, CDR2 LQKENI, per germline. Between the trimmed V and J ends, which lost 4 bases and 3 bases, there was a span of 7 bases. The CDR3 consists of 12 residues. As DNA, the CDR3 is TGTGCCAGCTCACTTACAGGCTACGAGCAGTACTTC. Residues: CASSLTGYEQYF.

The gene calls are TRBV29-1 and TRBJ1-1; 8 positions agree with TRBD1. V shed 3 bases and J 11 bases; nucleotides not matched to a gene: 14. The germline gives CDR1 SQVTM, CDR2 ANQGSEA. CDR3 length equals 14 residues. The CDR3 reads CSVEGGQGRREAFF. The CDR3 region has the DNA TGCAGCGTTGAGGGAGGACAGGGAAGGAGGGAGGCTTTCTTT.

The rearrangement joins TRBV7-3 to TRBJ2-5; a possible D gene is TRBD1 (6 bases). Germline-derived CDR1 and CDR2 are SGHTA and FQGTGA. This CDR3 has 16 amino acids. V gave up 1 base and J gave up 4 bases, with 16 bases separating them. The CDR3 spells CASSLNRQVSGETQYF. The CDR3 nucleotides read TGTGCCAGCAGCTTAAATAGACAGGTCAGTGGAGAGACCCAGTACTTC. Supplemented by reference TRBV7-3 and TRBJ2-5, the full variable domain reads GAGVSQTPSNKVTEKGKYVELRCDPISGHTALYWYRQSLGQGPEFLIYFQGTGAADDSGLPNDRFFAVRPEGSVSTLKIQRTERGDSAVYLCASSLNRQVSGETQYFGPGTRLLVL.

This clone was observed a few times. The chain employs TRBV6-5 and TRBJ2-7; TRBD2 is a possible D gene (5 bases). V gave up 0 bases and J gave up 7 bases, with 16 bases separating them. CDR1 and CDR2 (germline): MNHEY, SVGAGI. The length of the CDR3 is 15 residues. This chain's CDR3 is CASSYSNLYSGEQYF. In nucleotides, the CDR3 is TGTGCCAGCAGTTACTCGAATCTGTACTCGGGGGAGCAGTACTTC.

The chain carries TRBV5-1 and TRBJ2-3; a weak D match, TRBD1 (6 bases). There are 15 residues in the CDR3. Per the germline V gene, CDR1 is SGHRS and CDR2 is YFSETQ. Trimming shortened V by 0 bases and J by 6 bases, and 14 bases separated the two germline ends. CDR3 nucleotides: TGCGCCAGCAGCTTGGCGGGGAAGGGGGTGGATACGCAGTATTTT. It specifies CASSLAGKGVDTQYF. The entire variable domain, with the rest obtained from reference TRBV5-1 and TRBJ2-3, is as follows: KAGVTQTPRYLIKTRGQQVTLSCSPISGHRSVSWYQQTPGQGLQFLFEYFSETQRNKGNFPGRFSGRQFSNSRSEMNVSTLELGDSALYLCASSLAGKGVDTQYFGPGTRLTVL.

This chain joins TRBV5-1 and TRBJ1-1, with TRBD1 matching 9 bases. The CDR3 is 13 amino acids. Germline V gene sequence: CDR1 SGHRS, CDR2 YFSETQ. The trim removed 3 bases at V and 5 bases at J, leaving 2 bases unmatched. In DNA form, the CDR3 reads TGCGCCAGCAGCTCACAGGGGGCAACTGAAGCTTTCTTT. Translating gives CASSSQGATEAFF.

To note about this clone: This same CDR3 is encoded by further DNA sequences in the sample. The chain recombines TRBV18 with TRBJ1-2; 8 nucleotides line up with TRBD1. The CDR3 length is 14 residues. CDR1 and CDR2 from the germline V gene are KGHSH and LQKENI. With 3 bases clipped from V and 4 bases from J, the junction kept 4 bases outside the gene matches. CDR3 protein: CASSPTGEGYGYTF. The CDR3 coding sequence is TGTGCCAGCTCACCGACAGGGGAGGGCTATGGCTACACCTTC.

The chain couples TRBV5-6 to TRBJ1-2, with D perhaps matching TRBD1 (6 bases). This CDR3 has 14 amino acids. Germline CDR1 is SGHDT and CDR2 is YYEEEE. Trimming took off 0 bases at V and 3 bases at J, with 9 bases between the two ends. The CDR3 sequence is CASSLGGLHYGYTF. In DNA form, the CDR3 reads TGTGCCAGCAGCTTGGGGGGGCTACACTATGGCTACACCTTC.

The V and J genes are TRBV5-4 and TRBJ2-2, with a weak D call TRBD1 (6 bases). Per germline, CDR1 SGHNT and CDR2 YYREEE (reference sequence). Trimming left V 0 bases short and J 1 base short, with 10 bases between. This CDR3 spans 16 amino acids. This chain's CDR3 is CASSLGQVVNTGELFF. The DNA for the CDR3 is TGTGCCAGCAGCTTGGGACAGGTTGTGAACACCGGGGAGCTGTTTTTT.